This note documents a single T cell receptor beta chain sequence. Its antigen is unidentified. The sample belongs to a study of early T cells in non-severe SARS-CoV-2 infection. About the research overall: Sequenced material consisted of bulk RNA (from unsorted whole blood), and chains were unpaired.

Findings and limits, study-wide: Using VDJdb, the matching emphasized anti-spike CD8 responses while missing private and CD4 specificities.

Per the germline V gene, CDR1 is LNHDA and CDR2 is SQIVND (reference sequence). V shed 1 base, J shed 2 bases, and the junction held 8 bases outside the gene matches. The CDR3 spans 16 residues. The TCR library protocol was used to attach unique molecular identifiers. These identifiers were attached to individual cDNA molecules. Each CDR3 protein gets one entry after TCRdb re-called the 5' RACE reads with MiXCR. The sample consists of about 64,000 distinct CDR3 sequences, 18% of them appearing once. The specimen was whole blood, collected at baseline. This receptor was taken from an adult who was a healthcare worker with PCR-confirmed SARS-CoV-2 infection or an uninfected control (not recorded which). The rearrangement uses TRBV19 and TRBJ2-7, with TRBD1 matching over 7 bases. CDR3 amino acids: CASSIGGRQGAYEQYF. CDR3 sequence (DNA): TGTGCCAGTAGTATAGGCGGCCGGCAGGGGGCCTACGAGCAGTACTTC.